Below, 5 T cell receptor beta chains from the same sample are listed, as sequenced in a study of T-cell reconstitution after alpha-beta-depleted transplantation in children. Construction of the TCRbeta library involved unique molecular identifiers. One entry per CDR3 protein, called by TCRdb with MiXCR from the PCR reads. Of 700,000 to 850,000 distinct CDR3 sequences detected, 15% to 20% appear once; the ten largest clones hold approximately 5%. The sequencing used PBMCs, mostly from graft donor cells, collected 360 days after TCRalphabeta/CD19-depleted stem cell transplant. The receptor set was obtained from a male patient between 10 and 17 years old who had a stem cell transplant for acute lymphoblastic leukemia, so the T cells may come from the graft donor.

This chain joins TRBV2 and TRBJ2-7, with 9 bases lining up with TRBD1. Trimming removed 5 bases from V and 5 bases from J; junction bases left unmatched: 7. CDR3 length equals 14 residues. CDR1 and CDR2 from the germline V gene are SNHLY and FYNNEI. The CDR3 DNA sequence: TGTGCCAGCAGTAGACAGGGGGAATTCAACGAGCAGTACTTC. This sequence encodes CASSRQGEFNEQYF.

This clonotype was detected a few times. V and J are TRBV7-9 and TRBJ2-3; the match to TRBD1 covers 11 bases. V lost 2 bases and J lost 4; bases outside the gene matches: 5. The CDR3 sequence is 16 residues long. Germline V gives CDR1 SEHNR, CDR2 FQNEAQ (reference sequence). In nucleotides, the CDR3 is TGTGCCAGCAGCTTAAGGGACAGGGGGTCCGCAGATACGCAGTATTTT. Its translation is CASSLRDRGSADTQYF.

This clonotype was detected only a few times. This chain joins TRBV7-7 and TRBJ2-5, with 9 bases that match TRBD2. With 0 bases clipped from V and 3 bases from J, the junction kept 2 bases outside the gene matches. CDR1 and CDR2 (germline): SSHAT, FNYEAQ (reference sequence). This CDR3 has 15 residues. The CDR3 region has the DNA TGTGCCAGCAGCTTAGCCGGGACTAGCAAAGAGACCCAGTACTTC. Encoded protein: CASSLAGTSKETQYF.

This clonotype was detected a few times. The gene calls are TRBV6-2 or TRBV6-3 and TRBJ1-5; no firm D call. The CDR3 has 15 residues. V lost 4 bases and J 0 bases, leaving 10 bases between the germline ends. Germline V gene sequence: CDR1 MNHEY, CDR2 SVGEGT. The chain's CDR3 is CASSSWEASNQPQHF. The CDR3 nucleotides read TGTGCCAGCAGTTCCTGGGAAGCTAGCAATCAGCCCCAGCATTTT.

This clonotype was seen many times. The V call is TRBV24-1, the J call TRBJ2-1; 7 nucleotides agree with TRBD2. CDR1 and CDR2 (germline): KGHDR, SFDVKD. This CDR3 has 20 amino acids. Unmatched junction bases numbered 15, after V lost 1 base and J lost 1 base. The CDR3 nucleotides are TGTGCCACCAGTGATTTTGTTGGCGGGAGAGGCTCCGAGTCCTACAATGAGCAGTTCTTC. Residues: CATSDFVGGRGSESYNEQFF.